This T cell receptor beta chain was captured by sequencing in a study of T cells in Graves' hyperthyroidism and ophthalmopathy. The wider study: Peripheral blood collection took place at initial diagnosis, before any treatment.

Amplified regions were TCR beta CDR3 sequences from RNA transcripts. First-round RT-PCR with HTBI primers amplified the TCR CDR3 region. TCRdb ran MiXCR on the multiplex PCR reads and lists one entry per CDR3 protein. In the table there are 200,000 to 250,000 distinct CDR3 sequences, over 15% of which are singletons. PBMCs were obtained from about 9.9 ml fresh peripheral blood. Germline V gene data show CDR1 as SGHTA and CDR2 as FQGNSA. The CDR3 runs to 16 residues. Trimming removed 0 bases at V and 3 bases at J, with 15 bases between. The source of this sequence is a woman aged 18 to 35 with Graves' ophthalmopathy. The chain combines TRBV7-2 with TRBJ2-7; D might be TRBD2 (6 bases). Specimen: blood. The CDR3 here is CASSLAWGDRIYEQYF. The CDR3 DNA follows: TGTGCCAGCAGCTTAGCGTGGGGGGACCGGATCTACGAGCAGTACTTC.